These T cell receptor beta chains were read from a single sample in a study of OX40 agonist ivuxolimab in advanced cancers. Data came from immunoSEQ multiplex PCR; TCRdb stores just in-frame clones and leaves some out. The sample consists of around 20,000 clones, around 82% of them appearing once. The input for sequencing was CD4+ or CD8+ T cells sorted from blood, taken in a trial of the OX40 agonist ivuxolimab. Every receptor here comes from an adult with an advanced solid tumor such as melanoma, head and neck, liver or kidney cancer. CDR3s include the opening cysteine and the closing phenylalanine or tryptophan. Fields, in order: J gene, D gene, V gene, clone size, CDR3 protein, CDR3 DNA. A D gene is named only where the DNA matches it firmly. Size is stated for part of the rows, as once, few or many counts, or as a class when the clone is expanded.

>TRBJ1-6|TRBD1|TRBV6-5|NA
CASKTGGGYNSPLHF
TGTGCCAGCAAGACAGGGGGCGGCTATAATTCACCCCTCCACTTT
>TRBJ1-3|NA|TRBV4-1|NA
CASSQDRGTGNTIYF
TGCGCCAGCAGCCAGGACAGAGGAACTGGAAACACCATATATTTT
>TRBJ2-1|NA|TRBV5-6|NA
CASSLGGGSYNEQFF
TGTGCCAGCAGCTTGGGCGGAGGCTCCTACAATGAGCAGTTCTTC
>TRBJ1-1|NA|TRBV7-8|NA
CASSLARPNTEAFF
TGTGCCAGCAGCTTAGCGCGCCCGAACACTGAAGCTTTCTTT
>TRBJ1-2|NA|TRBV5-6|NA
CASSLRTAGPNYGYTF
TGTGCCAGCAGCTTGCGGACGGCAGGGCCCAACTATGGCTACACCTTC
>TRBJ2-5|TRBD2|TRBV27|NA
CASSSTSGGLGTQYF
TGTGCCAGCAGTTCGACTAGCGGGGGTCTCGGGACCCAGTACTTC
>TRBJ2-1|NA|TRBV7-9|NA
CASRPLRGSRYNEQFF
TGTGCCAGCAGGCCGTTACGGGGAAGTCGCTACAATGAGCAGTTCTTC
>TRBJ2-2|TRBD1|TRBV14|NA
CASRPATGGKGGELFF
TGTGCCAGCAGACCTGCGACAGGGGGTAAAGGCGGGGAGCTGTTTTTT
>TRBJ2-1|NA|TRBV15|NA
CATSTRRERSYNEQFF
TGTGCCACCAGCACACGCCGGGAGAGGTCCTACAATGAGCAGTTCTTC
>TRBJ1-4|NA|TRBV9|NA
CASSPSSGGVRGEKLFF
TGTGCCAGCAGCCCTAGCAGCGGGGGAGTCCGGGGTGAAAAACTGTTTTTT
>TRBJ1-1|NA|TRBV14|NA
CASSQGDGREAFF
TGTGCCAGCAGCCAAGGGGACGGTAGAGAAGCTTTCTTT
>TRBJ2-3|TRBD2|TRBV14|few
CASSQDWKALAGGRRTDTQYF
TGTGCCAGCAGCCAAGATTGGAAGGCACTAGCGGGAGGGCGGCGCACAGATACGCAGTATTTT
>TRBJ2-4|TRBD2|TRBV7-2|NA
CASSLRGGGKNIQYF
TGTGCCAGCAGCTTGCGGGGGGGCGGCAAAAACATTCAGTACTTC
>TRBJ2-5|NA|TRBV2|NA
CATGRYQETQYF
TGTGCCACCGGCAGGTACCAAGAGACCCAGTACTTC
>TRBJ1-5|NA|TRBV29-1|NA
CSVWTGSNQPQHF
TGCAGCGTTTGGACGGGGAGCAATCAGCCCCAGCATTTT
>TRBJ1-5|NA|TRBV28|NA
CASSFGGSTKQPQHF
TGTGCCAGCAGTTTCGGCGGCAGTACCAAACAGCCCCAGCATTTT
>TRBJ2-2|TRBD2|TRBV7-3|once
CASSLGTSGRTGELFF
TGTGCCAGCAGCTTAGGGACTAGCGGGAGAACCGGGGAGCTGTTTTTT
>TRBJ2-7|TRBD2|TRBV5-4|once
CASSLGRGSGGRGEQYF
TGTGCCAGCAGCTTGGGGAGAGGGTCTGGCGGGAGGGGCGAGCAGTACTTC
>TRBJ1-2|NA|TRBV18|few
CASSRQENGYTF
TGTGCCAGCTCACGCCAGGAAAATGGCTACACCTTC
>TRBJ1-5|NA|TRBV7-8|NA
CASSPPLRYGTNQPQHF
TGTGCCAGCAGCCCCCCCCTTAGATATGGGACCAATCAGCCCCAGCATTTT
>TRBJ2-3|NA|TRBV11-2|NA
CASSPGPFQGQYF
TGTGCCAGCAGCCCAGGCCCTTTTCAGGGGCAGTATTTT
>TRBJ2-7|NA|TRBV21-1|NA
CASSKGRQDFSYEQYF
TGTGCCAGCAGCAAAGGGAGACAGGATTTCTCCTACGAGCAGTACTTC
>TRBJ1-2|NA|TRBV11-2|once
CASSLGPDGYTF
TGTGCCAGCAGCTTAGGGCCCGACGGCTACACCTTC
>TRBJ2-6|NA|TRBV5-6|NA
CASRTGLDSGANVLTF
TGTGCCAGCAGAACAGGGTTAGACTCTGGGGCCAACGTCCTGACTTTC
>TRBJ1-4|TRBD1|TRBV27|NA
CASITRSGTGDEKLFF
TGTGCCAGCATCACAAGATCCGGGACAGGAGATGAAAAACTGTTTTTT
>TRBJ2-1|NA|TRBV7-9|once
CASSHPDRPYNEQFF
TGTGCCAGCAGCCATCCCGACAGGCCTTACAATGAGCAGTTCTTC
>TRBJ2-7|NA|TRBV7-6|NA
CASSTGPEQYF
TGTGCCAGCAGCACAGGGCCCGAGCAGTACTTC
>TRBJ1-1|NA|TRBV5-1|NA
CASSLAVARETEAFF
TGCGCCAGCAGCTTGGCCGTGGCCCGGGAAACTGAAGCTTTCTTT
>TRBJ2-1|TRBD2|TRBV5-1|NA
CASSLASGERSHNEQFF
TGCGCCAGCAGCTTGGCCAGCGGGGAAAGGTCCCACAATGAGCAGTTCTTC
>TRBJ1-5|TRBD1|TRBV18|NA
CASSTQRTGQSNQPQHF
TGTGCCAGCTCAACCCAACGGACAGGGCAAAGCAATCAGCCCCAGCATTTT
>TRBJ2-3|NA|TRBV11-2|NA
CASVKQPTDTQYF
TGTGCCAGCGTTAAACAACCCACAGATACGCAGTATTTT
>TRBJ2-7|TRBD2|TRBV15|NA
CATSSGLAGEGEQYF
TGTGCCACCAGCAGCGGACTAGCGGGAGAAGGCGAGCAGTACTTC
>TRBJ2-2|NA|TRBV2|NA
CASLGGGSPTGELFF
TGTGCCAGCCTAGGGGGGGGAAGCCCGACCGGGGAGCTGTTTTTT
>TRBJ1-6|NA|TRBV28|NA
CASRRDLHSPLHF
TGTGCCAGCAGGAGGGACCTTCATTCACCCCTCCACTTT
>TRBJ2-7|TRBD1|TRBV5-8|NA
CASSLYGTGGYEQYF
TGTGCCAGCAGCTTGTACGGGACAGGGGGCTACGAGCAGTACTTC
>TRBJ1-5|NA|TRBV15|NA
CATSRDYGARGDQPQHF
TGTGCCACCAGCAGAGATTACGGGGCCCGGGGGGATCAGCCCCAGCATTTT
>TRBJ1-2|NA|TRBV19|once
CASSPHGRDNYGYTF
TGTGCCAGTAGTCCTCACGGGAGGGATAACTATGGCTACACCTTC
>TRBJ2-2|NA|TRBV11-1|NA
CASSLINTGELFF
TGTGCCAGCAGCTTGATTAACACCGGGGAGCTGTTTTTT
>TRBJ1-4|NA|TRBV6-5|NA
CASTSPARNAEKLFF
TGTGCCAGCACCTCCCCGGCCAGGAACGCTGAAAAACTGTTTTTT
>TRBJ1-5|TRBD1|TRBV4-1|NA
CASSQGQGQGQVNQPQHF
TGCGCCAGCAGCCAAGGCCAAGGACAGGGGCAGGTAAATCAGCCCCAGCATTTT
>TRBJ2-7|NA|TRBV5-6|NA
CASSLYSFYEQYF
TGTGCCAGCAGCTTGTACAGCTTCTACGAGCAGTACTTC
>TRBJ2-5|NA|TRBV7-2|NA
CASSPPPGTTALQETQYF
TGTGCCAGCAGCCCTCCGCCTGGAACTACGGCCCTCCAAGAGACCCAGTACTTC
>TRBJ2-2|NA|TRBV19|NA
CASSLWLNTGELFF
TGTGCCAGTAGTTTGTGGCTAAACACCGGGGAGCTGTTTTTT
>TRBJ2-3|NA|TRBV18|NA
CASSPPGHPDTQYF
TGTGCCAGCTCACCACCGGGCCACCCAGATACGCAGTATTTT
>TRBJ2-5|TRBD2|TRBV7-8|NA
CASTTLGRERRGETQYF
TGTGCCAGTACTACCCTCGGGCGGGAGCGGAGGGGTGAGACCCAGTACTTC
>TRBJ1-1|TRBD1|TRBV5-6|once
CASSWGQGYTEAFF
TGTGCCAGCAGCTGGGGACAGGGGTACACTGAAGCTTTCTTT
>TRBJ1-2|TRBD1|TRBV18|NA
CASSSRPGQGDGYTF
TGTGCCAGCTCTTCCCGTCCGGGACAGGGGGATGGCTACACCTTC
>TRBJ2-3|NA|TRBV4-1|NA
CASRQGGRAGPPRDTQYF
TGCGCCAGCAGACAAGGGGGGCGCGCGGGGCCCCCCCGAGATACGCAGTATTTT
>TRBJ1-6|NA|TRBV10-3|NA
CATKGRDSYSPLHF
TGTGCCACCAAGGGACGAGACAGCTATTCACCCCTCCACTTT
>TRBJ1-3|NA|TRBV14|once
CASSHQGGLPGNTIYF
TGTGCCAGCAGCCATCAAGGGGGGCTTCCTGGAAACACCATATATTTT
>TRBJ1-5|NA|TRBV28|NA
CASRLGLQPQHF
TGTGCCAGCAGACTGGGACTCCAGCCCCAGCATTTT
>TRBJ1-2|TRBD1|TRBV5-3|NA
CARSLSDRVDYGYTF
TGTGCCAGAAGCTTATCAGACAGGGTGGACTATGGCTACACCTTC
>TRBJ1-1|NA|TRBV19|NA
CASSKEAGTEAFF
TGTGCCAGTAGTAAGGAGGCGGGCACTGAAGCTTTCTTT